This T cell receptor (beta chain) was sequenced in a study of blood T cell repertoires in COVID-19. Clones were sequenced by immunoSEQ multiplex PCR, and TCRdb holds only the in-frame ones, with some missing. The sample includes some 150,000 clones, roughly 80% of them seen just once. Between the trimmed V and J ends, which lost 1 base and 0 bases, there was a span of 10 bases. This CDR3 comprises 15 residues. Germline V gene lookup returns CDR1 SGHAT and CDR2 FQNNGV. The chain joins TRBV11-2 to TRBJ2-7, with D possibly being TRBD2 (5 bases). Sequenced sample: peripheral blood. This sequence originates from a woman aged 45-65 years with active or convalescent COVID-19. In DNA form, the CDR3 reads TGTGCCAGCAGCTTAGGTGGCGGGCGCTCCTACGAGCAGTACTTC. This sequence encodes CASSLGGGRSYEQYF.